The entry below describes one T cell receptor (beta chain). The sample is drawn from a study of human T cells and chemical hapten exposure. Study as a whole: Alopecia areata, totalis or universalis affected patients who were mostly female.

Germline assignment: CDR1 SGHRS and CDR2 YFSETQ. Deletions cut 3 bases from V and 0 bases from J, with 18 bases between. The CDR3 has 17 amino acids. The sample's time point: patch test 1, 2 weeks after DPC sensitization. Treatment reported: therapeutic diphenylcyclopropenone sensitization with weekly scalp DPC. TCRdb reprocessed the RACE reads via MiXCR and lists one record per CDR3 protein. The sample lists 180,000 or so distinct CDR3 sequences, 20% to 25% seen once, with less than 7% in the top ten. Material: whole blood, obtained in connection with sensitization to the hapten diphenylcyclopropenone (DPC). V and J are TRBV5-1 and TRBJ1-1; maybe TRBD1 (6 bases). This clonotype was obtained from a woman aged 45-59 years with alopecia areata. Some clones in this sample may be carry-over from other donors' samples. Here the CDR3 DNA reads TGCGCCAGCAGCTCCCCAAGGGGGGAGTTCATGAACACTGAAGCTTTCTTT. Protein product: CASSSPRGEFMNTEAFF.